This is a list of T cell receptor beta chains from one sample in a study of CD8 T cells in Susac syndrome. Via MiXCR, TCRdb re-called the immunoSEQ multiplex PCR reads, giving one row per CDR3 protein. Here the sample spans about 130,000 distinct CDR3 sequences, roughly 80% being singletons. The sequencing input was CD8+ T cells from PBMCs. These receptors were collected from a human donor with multiple sclerosis. Each CDR3 is given with its conserved first and last residue. D genes are given only for firm matches. Clone sizes are given selectively: once, few, many, or a class where the clone is expanded.

clone_size: NA; j_call: TRBJ1-1; d_call: TRBD1; v_call: TRBV7-2; cdr3_aa: CASSWDSFVEAFF; cdr3_nt: TGTGCCAGCAGCTGGGACAGCTTCGTTGAAGCTTTCTTT
clone_size: once; j_call: TRBJ1-2; d_call: NA; v_call: TRBV29-1; cdr3_aa: CSVGRDYGYTF; cdr3_nt: TGCAGCGTCGGACGAGATTATGGCTACACCTTC
clone_size: NA; j_call: TRBJ1-1; d_call: NA; v_call: TRBV6-2/TRBV6-3; cdr3_aa: CASSSSLGLNTEAFF; cdr3_nt: TGTGCCAGCAGTTCCTCCTTGGGGCTGAACACTGAAGCTTTCTTT
clone_size: NA; j_call: TRBJ2-1; d_call: NA; v_call: TRBV6-5; cdr3_aa: CASSYSFPNEQFF; cdr3_nt: TGTGCCAGCAGTTACTCGTTCCCCAATGAGCAGTTCTTC
clone_size: NA; j_call: TRBJ2-1; d_call: NA; v_call: TRBV19; cdr3_aa: CASSMSGPINEQFF; cdr3_nt: TGTGCCAGTAGTATGTCGGGGCCCATCAATGAGCAGTTCTTC
clone_size: NA; j_call: TRBJ2-2; d_call: TRBD1; v_call: TRBV19; cdr3_aa: CASSMGTDHTGELFF; cdr3_nt: TGTGCCAGTAGTATGGGGACAGACCACACCGGGGAGCTGTTTTTT
clone_size: NA; j_call: TRBJ2-1; d_call: NA; v_call: TRBV10-3; cdr3_aa: CAISVSTGLNYNEQFF; cdr3_nt: TGTGCCATCAGTGTAAGTACAGGTCTCAACTACAATGAGCAGTTCTTC
clone_size: NA; j_call: TRBJ1-1; d_call: NA; v_call: TRBV6-1; cdr3_aa: CASSAAPNTEAFF; cdr3_nt: TGTGCCAGCAGTGCAGCACCTAACACTGAAGCTTTCTTT
clone_size: NA; j_call: TRBJ2-1; d_call: NA; v_call: TRBV7-9; cdr3_aa: CASSLVVSNEQFF; cdr3_nt: TGTGCCAGCAGCTTAGTGGTGTCGAATGAGCAGTTCTTC
clone_size: NA; j_call: TRBJ2-7; d_call: TRBD2; v_call: TRBV30; cdr3_aa: CAWSSRLAGYEQYF; cdr3_nt: TGTGCCTGGAGTTCAAGACTAGCAGGTTACGAGCAGTACTTC
clone_size: NA; j_call: TRBJ2-3; d_call: NA; v_call: TRBV4-1; cdr3_aa: CASSPMGTTDTQYF; cdr3_nt: TGCGCCAGCAGCCCAATGGGGACCACAGATACGCAGTATTTT
clone_size: NA; j_call: TRBJ2-1; d_call: NA; v_call: TRBV5-1; cdr3_aa: CASSPREFYEQFF; cdr3_nt: TGCGCCAGCAGCCCCAGGGAGTTCTATGAGCAGTTCTTC
clone_size: NA; j_call: TRBJ2-5; d_call: NA; v_call: TRBV27; cdr3_aa: CASRGLQETQYF; cdr3_nt: TGTGCCAGCAGAGGTCTCCAAGAGACCCAGTACTTC
clone_size: NA; j_call: TRBJ2-7; d_call: NA; v_call: TRBV2; cdr3_aa: CASSEGRAYEQYF; cdr3_nt: TGTGCCAGCAGTGAGGGCCGAGCCTACGAGCAGTACTTC
clone_size: NA; j_call: TRBJ1-2; d_call: TRBD1; v_call: TRBV19; cdr3_aa: CASSLGLGLTGDGYTF; cdr3_nt: TGTGCCAGTAGCCTCGGACTGGGGCTCACAGGGGATGGCTACACCTTC
clone_size: NA; j_call: TRBJ1-2; d_call: TRBD1; v_call: TRBV13; cdr3_aa: CASSAGQGYGYTF; cdr3_nt: TGTGCCAGCAGCGCAGGACAGGGCTATGGCTACACCTTC
clone_size: NA; j_call: TRBJ2-1; d_call: TRBD2; v_call: TRBV19; cdr3_aa: CASSMTRGGVYNEQFF; cdr3_nt: TGTGCCAGTAGTATGACGCGGGGGGGCGTCTACAATGAGCAGTTCTTC
clone_size: NA; j_call: TRBJ1-2; d_call: NA; v_call: TRBV4-3; cdr3_aa: CASSQDRQGFYGYTF; cdr3_nt: TGCGCCAGCAGCCAAGATCGGCAGGGGTTCTATGGCTACACCTTC
clone_size: NA; j_call: TRBJ2-3; d_call: NA; v_call: TRBV10-2; cdr3_aa: CASSQYTDTQYF; cdr3_nt: TGCGCCAGCAGTCAATACACAGATACGCAGTATTTT
clone_size: NA; j_call: TRBJ1-4; d_call: NA; v_call: TRBV12-3/TRBV12-4; cdr3_aa: CASSFADINEKLFF; cdr3_nt: TGTGCCAGCAGTTTTGCGGATATTAATGAAAAACTGTTTTTT
clone_size: NA; j_call: TRBJ1-2; d_call: NA; v_call: TRBV9; cdr3_aa: CASSDSTEANYGYTF; cdr3_nt: TGTGCCAGCAGCGATTCGACGGAAGCTAACTATGGCTACACCTTC
clone_size: NA; j_call: TRBJ1-5; d_call: NA; v_call: TRBV7-6; cdr3_aa: CASSPAGGNQPQHF; cdr3_nt: TGTGCCAGCAGCCCCGCGGGGGGCAATCAGCCCCAGCATTTT
clone_size: NA; j_call: TRBJ1-1; d_call: NA; v_call: TRBV5-4; cdr3_aa: CASSLHATEAFF; cdr3_nt: TGTGCCAGCAGCTTGCACGCTACGGAAGCTTTCTTT
clone_size: NA; j_call: TRBJ1-3; d_call: NA; v_call: TRBV12-3/TRBV12-4; cdr3_aa: CASSLFPEFENTIYF; cdr3_nt: TGTGCCAGCAGTTTGTTCCCTGAGTTTGAAAACACCATATATTTT
clone_size: NA; j_call: TRBJ2-1; d_call: NA; v_call: TRBV4-1; cdr3_aa: CASSQVGSPYNEQFF; cdr3_nt: TGCGCCAGCAGCCAAGTGGGGAGCCCCTACAATGAGCAGTTCTTC
clone_size: NA; j_call: TRBJ1-5; d_call: NA; v_call: TRBV27; cdr3_aa: CASRMGINQPQHF; cdr3_nt: TGTGCCAGCAGGATGGGGATCAATCAGCCCCAGCATTTT
clone_size: NA; j_call: TRBJ1-2; d_call: NA; v_call: TRBV5-1; cdr3_aa: CASSLQTGNPNGYTF; cdr3_nt: TGCGCCAGCAGCCTCCAAACAGGGAACCCTAATGGCTACACCTTC
clone_size: NA; j_call: TRBJ2-3; d_call: TRBD2; v_call: TRBV11-3; cdr3_aa: CASSPGTSGGDTQYF; cdr3_nt: TGTGCCAGCAGCCCGGGGACTAGCGGGGGAGATACGCAGTATTTT
clone_size: few; j_call: TRBJ2-2; d_call: NA; v_call: TRBV29-1; cdr3_aa: CSVALRAPNTGELFF; cdr3_nt: TGCAGCGTTGCTCTGCGGGCACCGAACACCGGGGAGCTGTTTTTT
clone_size: few; j_call: TRBJ2-5; d_call: TRBD2; v_call: TRBV24-1; cdr3_aa: CATSDAGLGEETQYF; cdr3_nt: TGTGCCACCAGTGATGCGGGACTAGGGGAAGAGACCCAGTACTTC
clone_size: NA; j_call: TRBJ2-7; d_call: TRBD1; v_call: TRBV4-1; cdr3_aa: CASSQRRGTGALISYEQYF; cdr3_nt: TGCGCCAGCAGCCAAAGACGGGGGACAGGGGCGCTAATTTCCTACGAGCAGTACTTC
clone_size: NA; j_call: TRBJ2-1; d_call: NA; v_call: TRBV12-3/TRBV12-4; cdr3_aa: CASSLMGDYNEQFF; cdr3_nt: TGTGCCAGCAGTTTAATGGGGGACTACAATGAGCAGTTCTTC
clone_size: NA; j_call: TRBJ2-3; d_call: NA; v_call: TRBV9; cdr3_aa: CASSVVPLETSTDTQYF; cdr3_nt: TGTGCCAGCAGCGTAGTCCCACTCGAAACTAGCACAGATACGCAGTATTTT
clone_size: few; j_call: TRBJ2-1; d_call: TRBD1; v_call: TRBV19; cdr3_aa: CASSMGQGAYNEQFF; cdr3_nt: TGTGCCAGTAGTATGGGCCAGGGGGCCTACAATGAGCAGTTCTTC
clone_size: NA; j_call: TRBJ2-3; d_call: TRBD2; v_call: TRBV12-3/TRBV12-4; cdr3_aa: CASSSSGVRIGLDTQYF; cdr3_nt: TGTGCCAGCAGTTCTAGCGGGGTGAGAATAGGGTTAGATACGCAGTATTTT
clone_size: NA; j_call: TRBJ2-1; d_call: TRBD1; v_call: TRBV10-3; cdr3_aa: CAISDPGTGTYNEQFF; cdr3_nt: TGTGCCATCAGTGACCCCGGGACAGGTACCTACAATGAGCAGTTCTTC
clone_size: NA; j_call: TRBJ1-1; d_call: NA; v_call: TRBV6-5; cdr3_aa: CASSYLENTEAFF; cdr3_nt: TGTGCCAGCAGTTACTTGGAGAACACTGAAGCTTTCTTT
clone_size: once; j_call: TRBJ2-1; d_call: NA; v_call: TRBV28; cdr3_aa: CATSAGLSYNEQFF; cdr3_nt: TGTGCCACCTCCGCGGGACTCTCCTACAATGAGCAGTTCTTC
clone_size: NA; j_call: TRBJ1-2; d_call: NA; v_call: TRBV12-3/TRBV12-4; cdr3_aa: CASSYLSDYGYTF; cdr3_nt: TGTGCCAGCAGTTATCTCAGCGACTATGGCTACACCTTC
clone_size: NA; j_call: TRBJ2-3; d_call: NA; v_call: TRBV10-3; cdr3_aa: CAISERQLSTDTQYF; cdr3_nt: TGTGCCATCAGTGAACGGCAGTTAAGCACAGATACGCAGTATTTT
clone_size: NA; j_call: TRBJ2-1; d_call: NA; v_call: TRBV7-9; cdr3_aa: CASIPTTVAIINEQFF; cdr3_nt: TGTGCCAGCATCCCCACCACGGTGGCAATTATTAATGAGCAGTTCTTC
clone_size: NA; j_call: TRBJ2-7; d_call: NA; v_call: TRBV7-9; cdr3_aa: CATTKRQGNTYEQYF; cdr3_nt: TGTGCAACGACCAAGCGCCAGGGGAACACCTACGAGCAGTACTTC
clone_size: NA; j_call: TRBJ2-3; d_call: NA; v_call: TRBV19; cdr3_aa: CASRGTDTQYF; cdr3_nt: TGTGCCAGTAGGGGCACAGATACGCAGTATTTT
clone_size: NA; j_call: TRBJ2-3; d_call: NA; v_call: TRBV30; cdr3_aa: CAWSATPVGTRLGDTQYF; cdr3_nt: TGTGCCTGGAGTGCCACCCCCGTCGGGACCCGGTTGGGAGATACGCAGTATTTT
clone_size: NA; j_call: TRBJ2-2; d_call: NA; v_call: TRBV19; cdr3_aa: CASSIDLAYTGELFF; cdr3_nt: TGTGCCAGTAGTATAGATCTCGCGTACACCGGGGAGCTGTTTTTT
clone_size: NA; j_call: TRBJ2-1; d_call: NA; v_call: TRBV19; cdr3_aa: CASSSDLFNEQFF; cdr3_nt: TGTGCCAGTAGCTCCGACTTATTCAATGAGCAGTTCTTC
clone_size: NA; j_call: TRBJ2-7; d_call: NA; v_call: TRBV27; cdr3_aa: CASSFSVGQEAYEQYF; cdr3_nt: TGTGCCAGCAGCTTTTCAGTCGGCCAGGAGGCCTACGAGCAGTACTTC
clone_size: NA; j_call: TRBJ1-2; d_call: TRBD1; v_call: TRBV2; cdr3_aa: CASSDRDRVIFYGYTF; cdr3_nt: TGTGCCAGCAGTGACCGGGACAGGGTCATTTTTTATGGCTACACCTTC
clone_size: NA; j_call: TRBJ1-1; d_call: TRBD1; v_call: TRBV6-1; cdr3_aa: CASYRDRGLYTEAFF; cdr3_nt: TGTGCCAGCTACCGGGACAGGGGACTTTACACTGAAGCTTTCTTT
clone_size: NA; j_call: TRBJ2-2; d_call: TRBD1; v_call: TRBV12-3/TRBV12-4; cdr3_aa: CASSLSARGGELFF; cdr3_nt: TGTGCCAGCAGTTTATCTGCCAGGGGGGGGGAGCTGTTTTTT
clone_size: NA; j_call: TRBJ2-1; d_call: TRBD2; v_call: TRBV2; cdr3_aa: CASSQSGLAGRNEQFF; cdr3_nt: TGTGCCAGCAGCCAGTCGGGACTAGCGGGACGTAATGAGCAGTTCTTC
clone_size: few; j_call: TRBJ2-7; d_call: TRBD1; v_call: TRBV28; cdr3_aa: CASSWGQLTYEQYF; cdr3_nt: TGTGCCAGCAGCTGGGGACAGCTGACCTACGAGCAGTACTTC
clone_size: NA; j_call: TRBJ1-1; d_call: NA; v_call: TRBV30; cdr3_aa: CAWISGPLNTEAFF; cdr3_nt: TGTGCCTGGATCTCGGGACCGTTGAACACTGAAGCTTTCTTT
clone_size: NA; j_call: TRBJ1-3; d_call: NA; v_call: TRBV9; cdr3_aa: CASSTSSGGSRGPGNTIYF; cdr3_nt: TGTGCCAGCAGCACCAGTAGTGGCGGATCTCGGGGACCCGGAAACACCATATATTTT
clone_size: NA; j_call: TRBJ2-3; d_call: TRBD2; v_call: TRBV20-1; cdr3_aa: CSARALAESTDTQYF; cdr3_nt: TGCAGTGCCCGAGCGCTAGCGGAGAGCACAGATACGCAGTATTTT